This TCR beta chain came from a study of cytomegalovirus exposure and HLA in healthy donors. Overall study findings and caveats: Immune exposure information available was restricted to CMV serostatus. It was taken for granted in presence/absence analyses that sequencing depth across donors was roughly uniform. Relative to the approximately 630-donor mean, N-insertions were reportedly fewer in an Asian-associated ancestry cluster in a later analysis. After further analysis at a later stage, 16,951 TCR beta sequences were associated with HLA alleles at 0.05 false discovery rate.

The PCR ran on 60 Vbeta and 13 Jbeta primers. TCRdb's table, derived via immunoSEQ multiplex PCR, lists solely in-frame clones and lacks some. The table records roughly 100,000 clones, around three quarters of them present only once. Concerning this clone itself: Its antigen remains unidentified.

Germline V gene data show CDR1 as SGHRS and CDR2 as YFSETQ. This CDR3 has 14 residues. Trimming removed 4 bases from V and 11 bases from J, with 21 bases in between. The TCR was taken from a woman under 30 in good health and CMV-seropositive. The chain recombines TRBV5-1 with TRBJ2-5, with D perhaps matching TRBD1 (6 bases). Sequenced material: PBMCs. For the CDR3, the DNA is TGCGCCAGCAGCCCCAGACAGGACCTTTATGAGCAGTACTTC. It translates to CASSPRQDLYEQYF.